Listed here are 12 T cell receptor beta chains from one sample, sequenced in a study of early T cells in non-severe SARS-CoV-2 infection. TCRdb processed the 5' RACE reads anew with MiXCR; each CDR3 protein has one entry. The sample gives about 72,000 distinct CDR3 sequences, over 9% of which show up once; about 8.3% is in the top ten. The sample here was whole blood, taken at baseline. These receptors were collected from an adult who was a healthcare worker with PCR-confirmed SARS-CoV-2 infection or an uninfected control (not recorded which).

The V call is TRBV20-1, the J call TRBJ1-1; a weak D match, TRBD1 (5 bases). Trimming took off 6 bases at V and 2 bases at J, with 19 bases between the two ends. Germline-derived CDR1 and CDR2 are DFQATT and SNEGSKA (reference sequence). This CDR3 is built from 15 residues. CDR3 coding DNA: TGCAGTGCCGAACCCCCAGGCGACAGTAACACTGAAGCTTTCTTT. This translates into CSAEPPGDSNTEAFF.

Ten or more counts support this clonotype. This chain links TRBV12-3 or TRBV12-4 with TRBJ2-1, with TRBD2 matching over 13 bases. J gave up 9 bases and V 5 bases, and 7 bases lay outside the gene matches. This CDR3 has 15 amino acids. CDR3 in amino acids: CASSLGLAGAGEQFF. The CDR3 coding sequence is TGTGCCAGCAGTCTAGGACTAGCGGGGGCGGGTGAGCAGTTCTTC.

This chain uses TRBV2 with TRBJ2-7, with D hard to call. V shed 4 bases and J shed 2 bases, with 12 bases lying between them. The CDR3 sequence is 14 residues long. Germline CDR1 is SNHLY and CDR2 is FYNNEI. The CDR3 DNA follows: TGTGCCAGCAGTGTCCCGGGCAGCGCCTACGAGCAGTACTTC. Its translation is CASSVPGSAYEQYF. Full variable domain (remainder filled in from reference TRBV2 and TRBJ2-7): EPEVTQTPSHQVTQMGQEVILRCVPISNHLYFYWYRQILGQKVEFLVSFYNNEISEKSEIFDDQFSVERPDGSNFTLKIRSTKLEDSAMYFCASSVPGSAYEQYFGPGTRLTVT.

There are many counts of this clonotype. The genes are TRBV7-2 and TRBJ1-1; the D is unclear. Trimming removed 1 base from V and 8 bases from J, with 5 bases in between. Germline CDR1 SGHTA, CDR2 FQGNSA. This CDR3 comprises 11 residues. The CDR3 sequence: CASSLGREAFF. In nucleotides, the CDR3 is TGTGCCAGCAGCTTAGGCAGGGAAGCTTTCTTT.

This chain links TRBV6-2 or TRBV6-3 with TRBJ2-7; D unclear. In germline, CDR1 is MNHEY, CDR2 SVGEGT. This CDR3 is built from 13 residues. V gave up 4 bases and J gave up 4 bases, with 11 bases separating them. DNA for the CDR3: TGTGCCAGCAGTTTATCATGGGAATACGAGCAGTACTTC. This codes for CASSLSWEYEQYF.

This clonotype occurred a few times. This sequence joins TRBV30 and TRBJ2-7; no firm D call. Trimming removed 0 bases from V and 3 bases from J, with 9 bases in between. CDR3 length: 13 amino acids. CDR1 is GTSNPN, CDR2 SVGIG, per germline (reference sequence). This chain's CDR3 is CAWSVRDFYEQYF. The CDR3 region has the DNA TGTGCCTGGAGTGTACGCGACTTCTACGAGCAGTACTTC.

This clonotype was counted at least ten times. The chain combines TRBV2 with TRBJ1-2; 7 bases match TRBD1. The CDR3 covers 14 residues. Per the germline V gene, CDR1 is SNHLY and CDR2 is FYNNEI. J gave up 2 bases and V 6 bases, and 6 bases lay outside the gene matches. The CDR3 spells CASSISRGNYGYTF. The CDR3 DNA follows: TGTGCCAGCAGCATATCCAGGGGGAACTATGGCTACACCTTC.

V usage is TRBV7-6 and J usage is TRBJ2-3; 10 bases are shared with TRBD2. The V segment lost 1 base and the J segment 4 bases; nucleotides outside the gene matches: 14. The CDR3 totals 19 residues. CDR1 and CDR2 (germline): SGHVS, FNYEAQ. Here the CDR3 DNA reads TGTGCCAGCAGCTTAGAACTAGCGGGGACTTCCCCGGTGTCAGATACGCAGTATTTT. Translation: CASSLELAGTSPVSDTQYF.

This clonotype was counted ten times or more. The rearrangement joins TRBV6-5 to TRBJ1-1; TRBD1 matches 7 bases. Germline trimming cut 5 bases from V and 1 base from J; bases unmatched to any gene: 7. Germline CDR1 MNHEY, CDR2 SVGAGI. The CDR3 has 15 amino acids. Written as DNA, the CDR3 is TGTGCCAGCAGTCCGGGGACAGACAAGAACACTGAAGCTTTCTTT. This gives the protein CASSPGTDKNTEAFF.

This clonotype has just a few counts. This chain uses TRBV4-1 with TRBJ1-5; D unclear. Germline CDR1 and CDR2: MGHRA and YSYEKL. The length of the CDR3 is 14 residues. Trimming stripped 0 bases from V and 7 bases from J, with 10 bases between. The CDR3 reads CASSQDRFFQPQHF. CDR3 in DNA: TGCGCCAGCAGCCAAGATCGGTTTTTCCAGCCCCAGCATTTT.

The V and J genes are TRBV6-6 and TRBJ1-2; D unresolved. There are 14 residues in the CDR3. The ends were cut back, 3 bases at V and 6 bases at J, with 14 bases in the middle. The germline V gene encodes CDR1 MNHNY and CDR2 SVGAGI (reference sequence). The CDR3 reads CASSYGLLGHGYTF. The CDR3 DNA is TGTGCCAGCAGTTATGGCCTCTTAGGGCATGGCTACACCTTC.

The rearrangement uses TRBV5-4 and TRBJ2-7; tentative D call: TRBD2 (6 bases). Deletions cut 4 bases from V and 5 bases from J, with 16 bases between. CDR1 SGHNT and CDR2 YYREEE come from the germline V gene (reference sequence). The CDR3 covers 14 residues. CDR3 nucleotide sequence: TGTGCCAGCAGCCTGGACCTCCGCGGGGACGAGCAGTACTTC. Its translation: CASSLDLRGDEQYF.